The rows below give T cell receptor beta chains drawn from one sample of a study of CD8 T cells in ankylosing spondylitis. One entry per CDR3 protein results from TCRdb running MiXCR on the 5' RACE reads. The sample lists under 300,000 distinct CDR3 sequences; around a tenth were seen once. Sequencing was performed on blood, either unsorted or a sorted T cell fraction (not recorded which). These receptors all stem from a male donor with ankylosing spondylitis or in good health (not recorded which). The CDR3 runs from the conserved cysteine through the conserved F or W. The D gene is left open where the match is weak. Clone size is stated in some rows and not others, as once, few, many or a class when expanded.

J: TRBJ2-3; length: 11; V: TRBV20-1; size: many; D: .; DNA: TGCTCGGGCGGGAATGGAGATACGCAGTATTTT; CDR3: CSGGNGDTQYF
J: TRBJ2-1; length: 11; V: TRBV7-9; size: .; D: .; DNA: TGTGCCAGCAGCAGATCCAATGAGCAGTTCTTC; CDR3: CASSRSNEQFF
J: TRBJ2-7; length: 15; V: TRBV5-1; size: many; D: .; DNA: TGCGCCAGCAGCCCTCTGGGGGACTCATCCTACGAGCAGTACTTC; CDR3: CASSPLGDSSYEQYF
J: TRBJ2-7; length: 13; V: TRBV29-1; size: many; D: .; DNA: TGCAGCGTTTCCCCCGAGAGCTCCTACGAGCAGTACTTC; CDR3: CSVSPESSYEQYF
J: TRBJ2-1; length: 14; V: TRBV12-3/TRBV12-4; size: .; D: .; DNA: TGTGCCAGCAACTCACAGGACTCTCACCATGAGCAGTTCTTC; CDR3: CASNSQDSHHEQFF
J: TRBJ2-5; length: 12; V: TRBV5-1; size: medium-sized; D: .; DNA: TGCGCCAGCAGCCGGACCCAAGAGACCCAGTACTTC; CDR3: CASSRTQETQYF
J: TRBJ2-7; length: 14; V: TRBV21-1; size: many; D: .; DNA: TGTGCCAGCAGCAAGTCCCCCCGACAGGGGGAGCAGTACTTC; CDR3: CASSKSPRQGEQYF
J: TRBJ1-2; length: 16; V: TRBV4-1; size: .; D: .; DNA: TGCGCCAGCAGCCAAGCCCGGGACCTAGTGAACTATGGCTACACCTTC; CDR3: CASSQARDLVNYGYTF
J: TRBJ2-3; length: 14; V: TRBV27; size: .; D: .; DNA: TGTGCCAGCAGTTTGCTGGAGGGAATGGATACGCAGTATTTT; CDR3: CASSLLEGMDTQYF
J: TRBJ2-7; length: 14; V: TRBV12-3/TRBV12-4; size: many; D: .; DNA: TGTGCCAGCAGTATTAGCGGAGGGCCCTACGAGCAGTACTTC; CDR3: CASSISGGPYEQYF
J: TRBJ2-1; length: 14; V: TRBV7-9; size: .; D: .; DNA: TGTGCCAGCAGCTTCCCCCCAGGGGACAATGAGCAGTTCTTC; CDR3: CASSFPPGDNEQFF
J: TRBJ2-5; length: 14; V: TRBV5-8; size: many; D: TRBD2; DNA: TGTGCCAGCAGCTATGGAGGGGAGGGGTTGTCCCAGTACTTC; CDR3: CASSYGGEGLSQYF
J: TRBJ2-3; length: 18; V: TRBV25-1; size: many; D: .; DNA: TGTGCCAGCAGTGAAGGAGGTCGAGGCCGAACTAGCACAGATACGCAGTATTTT; CDR3: CASSEGGRGRTSTDTQYF
J: TRBJ2-1; length: 11; V: TRBV10-3; size: many; D: .; DNA: TGTGCCGCGGGTCCCCACAATGAGCAGTTCTTC; CDR3: CAAGPHNEQFF
J: TRBJ2-1; length: 15; V: TRBV7-9; size: .; D: TRBD2; DNA: TGTGCCAGCAGCTCCTCCGGGACTAGTGGCAATGAGCAGTTCTTC; CDR3: CASSSSGTSGNEQFF
J: TRBJ1-5; length: 12; V: TRBV12-3/TRBV12-4; size: many; D: .; DNA: TGTGCCAGCAGTTTAGTTCGCCAGCCCCAGCATTTT; CDR3: CASSLVRQPQHF
J: TRBJ2-1; length: 17; V: TRBV2; size: .; D: TRBD2; DNA: TGTGCCAGCAGTGTAATCTCGCCGGGACTAGCATACAATGAGCAGTTCTTC; CDR3: CASSVISPGLAYNEQFF
J: TRBJ2-6; length: 15; V: TRBV7-8; size: .; D: .; DNA: TGTGCCAGCAGCTTAGTTGGGGTAGGGGCCAACGTCCTGACTTTC; CDR3: CASSLVGVGANVLTF
J: TRBJ2-3; length: 17; V: TRBV4-2; size: many; D: .; DNA: TGTGCCAGCAGCCAAGATTCTAGCGAGGGGGGCGTAGATACGCAGTATTTT; CDR3: CASSQDSSEGGVDTQYF
J: TRBJ2-1; length: 15; V: TRBV7-6; size: many; D: TRBD2; DNA: TGTGCCAGCAGCTTAAGACTAGCGGGGTACAATGAGCAGTTCTTC; CDR3: CASSLRLAGYNEQFF
J: TRBJ2-1; length: 13; V: TRBV5-1; size: .; D: TRBD2; DNA: TGCGCCAGCAGCCTGCAGCCCGGGGGGGAGCAGTTCTTC; CDR3: CASSLQPGGEQFF
J: TRBJ2-5; length: 17; V: TRBV7-9; size: many; D: TRBD2; DNA: TGTGCCAGCAGCTTCCCTGTTTTAGCGGGGGTCCAAGAGACCCAGTACTTC; CDR3: CASSFPVLAGVQETQYF
J: TRBJ1-1; length: 14; V: TRBV5-1; size: .; D: TRBD1; DNA: TGCGCCAGCAGCAAGGGACAGGGGGCTTCAGAAGCTTTCTTT; CDR3: CASSKGQGASEAFF
J: TRBJ2-7; length: 12; V: TRBV7-9; size: .; D: .; DNA: TGTGCCAGCAGCCCCCAGGGAGCCGAGCAGTACTTC; CDR3: CASSPQGAEQYF
J: TRBJ2-2; length: 13; V: TRBV25-1; size: .; D: TRBD2; DNA: TGTGCCAGCACTCGGGACTATACCGGGGAGCTGTTTTTT; CDR3: CASTRDYTGELFF
J: TRBJ1-6; length: 16; V: TRBV12-3/TRBV12-4; size: many; D: .; DNA: TGTGCCAGCAGTTTGGGGCAGCGCTCCTATAATTCACCCCTCCACTTT; CDR3: CASSLGQRSYNSPLHF
J: TRBJ2-7; length: 14; V: TRBV4-1; size: many; D: TRBD2; DNA: TGCGCCAGCAGCCAAGGTAGCGGGGGTTACGAGCAGTACTTC; CDR3: CASSQGSGGYEQYF
J: TRBJ1-1; length: 13; V: TRBV16; size: .; D: TRBD1; DNA: TGTGCCAGCAGCCAACAGGGGGCCACTGAAGCTTTCTTT; CDR3: CASSQQGATEAFF
J: TRBJ2-3; length: 15; V: TRBV2; size: few; D: TRBD2; DNA: TGTGCCAGCAGTGGGGGGACTAGAATCACAGATACGCAGTATTTT; CDR3: CASSGGTRITDTQYF
J: TRBJ2-5; length: 14; V: TRBV13; size: .; D: .; DNA: TGTGCCAGCAGCGCGGACGGTAAACAAGAGACCCAGTACTTC; CDR3: CASSADGKQETQYF
J: TRBJ2-2; length: 15; V: TRBV20-1; size: many; D: .; DNA: TGCAGTGCTAGAGCCGGGACGGCGAACACCGGGGAGCTGTTTTTT; CDR3: CSARAGTANTGELFF
J: TRBJ2-2; length: 14; V: TRBV20-1; size: .; D: .; DNA: TGCAGTGCTAGAGATCGGCAGAACACCGGGGAGCTGTTTTTT; CDR3: CSARDRQNTGELFF
J: TRBJ2-7; length: 16; V: TRBV12-3/TRBV12-4; size: .; D: .; DNA: TGTGCCAGCAGTCCCATCGCAGAGGGGATATTCTACGAGCAGTACTTC; CDR3: CASSPIAEGIFYEQYF
J: TRBJ1-2; length: 14; V: TRBV28; size: many; D: .; DNA: TGTGCCAGCAGTTTAACAATTCGGATCTATGGCTACACCTTC; CDR3: CASSLTIRIYGYTF
J: TRBJ2-1; length: 16; V: TRBV5-1; size: few; D: .; DNA: TGCGCCAGCAGTCCACCCGGGCTAGGCTCCTACAATGAGCAGTTCTTC; CDR3: CASSPPGLGSYNEQFF